A single T cell receptor beta chain is shown here with its context. This clonotype has only one observation. Its antigen specificity is not known. The sample holds no much larger clone one base away, and base qualities are not on file. A lone read gives weak evidence. This record comes from a study of T cells in Graves' hyperthyroidism and ophthalmopathy (dated by TCRdb to between 2018 and 2020). At the level of the whole study: Peripheral blood was collected at initial diagnosis, before any treatment. To identify TCR V-J signatures that set the groups apart, the researchers used a discovery cohort of about a hundred patients, made up of under 50 with Graves' ophthalmopathy and some 56 with stable Graves' hyperthyroidism. Prospective prediction of ophthalmopathy was tested in an independent validation cohort of 18 hyperthyroidism patients and 17 patients who later progressed to ophthalmopathy. For training and testing, the 100 or so patients in the discovery cohort were randomly divided in a 7:3 ratio. The study also compared thyroid tissue and blood T-cell repertoires from about six Graves' hyperthyroidism patients. Once sampling was done, hyperthyroidism patients were given methimazole at a starting dose of 30 mg daily, whereas ophthalmopathy patients were given high-dose intravenous methylprednisolone. TCR Vbeta CDR3 sequencing of 135 peripheral blood samples (around 45 ophthalmopathy, roughly 72 hyperthyroidism and around 17 progressor patients) is reported in the paper.

Hyperthyroidism patients were aged 18 to 65 years and newly diagnosed, with disease duration of less than 2 months. The study excluded patients with uncontrolled infections, other autoimmune diseases, pregnancy or lactation. Clinical symptoms, serum thyroxine and TRAb, thyroid ultrasound, and orbital computed tomography formed the basis for the diagnoses. Blood from progressor patients was drawn when they were first diagnosed with hyperthyroidism, before any ophthalmopathy symptoms appeared. PBMCs were isolated from approximately 10 ml of fresh peripheral blood by Ficoll-Paque density gradient centrifugation. Patients classed as progressors first received a Graves' hyperthyroidism diagnosis and then went on to develop ophthalmopathy during follow-up. Trizol reagent was used to extract total RNA, and RNA quality was then checked on an Agilent 2100 Bioanalyzer. The CDR3 spans 16 residues, from the cysteine through the phenylalanine. Kept here is only the CDR3 DNA, which spans 48 bases and is read in frame from base 1. According to the germline V gene, CDR1 reads KGHSH and CDR2 reads LQKENI. The V end loses 5 bases and the J end loses 5 bases, and a stretch of 20 bases separates them.

General findings and caveats noted by the study authors: Most expanded thyroid clonotypes (frequency above 0.001) were also found in blood, which suggests that blood repertoires may mirror thyroid immune responses. During validation, the model predicted progression to ophthalmopathy a median of about 6.5 months ahead of onset, with almost 71% sensitivity and 72.22% specificity. A model built on a 13 V-J signature distinguished ophthalmopathy from stable hyperthyroidism, reaching roughly 88% sensitivity and approximately 81% specificity in cross-validation and 80%/75% in testing. Sample size was not statistically predetermined, and investigators were not blinded to group allocation.

TCR beta CDR3 regions were amplified from RNA transcripts. For the first round of RT-PCR on the TCR CDR3, the HTBI primer set was used together with the Qiagen OneStep RT-PCR kit. Libraries were constructed in a second round of multiplex PCR, after which size selection and purification were carried out. Libraries were sequenced paired-end with 100 bp reads on an Illumina HiSeq2000. Regarding the original processing steps: SOAPnuke was used to process the raw data, with reads discarded if the reads contained adapters or uncalled bases, had a mean Phred below 15, or lacked an exact constant-primer or identifier match. High-quality paired reads were merged using COPE v1.2.5, and each unique nucleotide sequence was defined as a clonotype. MiTCR v1.1 was used to align clonotypes to the IMGT TRBV, TRBD and TRBJ reference segments. The analysis included only V-J combinations with a frequency above 0.0001, which together covered around 99% of the repertoires. A TCS score was defined as the ratio of F50 (clonal expansion) to E x V (chaos), with BLOSUM62-based TCRdist applied between CDR3 peptides within each V-J. Welch's t-statistics and random forest reduced 514 V-J features to roughly 13, which were used in a naive Bayes classifier (R e1071). TCRdb's own reprocessing of the public reads used fastp at Q25 and MiXCR and kept productive beta chains. Entries that share a CDR3 protein sequence are merged under the most common genes and DNA. These V and J calls originate from TCRdb's pipeline instead of the authors' own analysis. The sample table records more than 300,000 distinct CDR3 sequences; about a sixth of these occur just once. Of the sample, 30% to 40% is held by the ten largest clones.

The sample taken for sequencing was blood. This receptor chain uses TRBV18 and TRBJ2-3; perhaps TRBD2 is the D gene, with 6 bases matching. The TCR originated in a woman aged 25-40 years with Graves' hyperthyroidism that later progressed to Graves' ophthalmopathy. The DNA reads as follows: TGTGCCAGCTCAAGCTACATACGGGAGAAGTTAGATACGCAGTATTTT. This translates into CASSSYIREKLDTQYF. When the CDR3 is completed using the reference TRBV18 and TRBJ2-3 genes on either side, the full variable domain is NAGVMQNPRHLVRRRGQEARLRCSPMKGHSHVYWYRQLPEEGLKFMVYLQKENIIDESGMPKERFSAEFPKEGPSILRIQQVVRGDSAAYFCASSSYIREKLDTQYFGPGTRLTVL.